Listed below are T cell receptor beta chains from one sample, sequenced in a study of neurological immune-mediated disorders. TCRdb itself ran the 5' RACE reads through MiXCR, one entry per CDR3 protein. Here the sample spans 50,000 to 60,000 distinct CDR3 sequences, roughly 17% being singletons. The sequenced sample was PBMCs. These receptors were collected from a man aged 55-75 years in good health. The CDR3 runs from the conserved cysteine through the conserved F or W. Fields, in order: clone size, D gene, V gene, J gene, CDR3 DNA, CDR3 protein. A D gene is named only where the DNA matches it firmly. Size is omitted from some rows. Given values are once, few, many or a class for expanded clones.

>many|NA|TRBV21-1|TRBJ1-5
TGTGCCAGCACAGGAAGGGGGGGGGACAGCAATCAGCCCCAGCATTTT
CASTGRGGDSNQPQHF
>many|NA|TRBV15|TRBJ2-5
TGTGCCACCAGCAGAGATCTGTACAGCCAAGAGACCCAGTACTTC
CATSRDLYSQETQYF
>many|NA|TRBV14|TRBJ2-3
TGTGCCAGCAGCCCCCCACCGGGGCGAAAGTTAACAGATACGCAGTATTTT
CASSPPPGRKLTDTQYF
>many|NA|TRBV5-1|TRBJ2-7
TGCGCCAGCAGCTTGGGCCCGGCGTCCTACGAGCAGTACTTC
CASSLGPASYEQYF
>NA|NA|TRBV3-1|TRBJ2-7
TGTGCCAGCAGCCAAGCGGAGTCCCGGGGGGAGCAGTACTTC
CASSQAESRGEQYF
>few|NA|TRBV28|TRBJ1-6
TGTGCCAGCAGTTTTAGCTCAGGCGGTAGCTCCTATAATTCACCCCTCCACTTT
CASSFSSGGSSYNSPLHF
>many|TRBD2|TRBV4-1|TRBJ2-7
TGCGCCAGCAGCCGCGGTAGCGGGAGCTACGAGCAGTACTTC
CASSRGSGSYEQYF
>many|NA|TRBV20-1|TRBJ2-2
TGCAGTGCTAGAGATCCCAGGGCTACCGGGGAGCTGTTTTTT
CSARDPRATGELFF
>many|TRBD1|TRBV29-1|TRBJ1-2
TGCAGCGTTGATGTGGACAGGGGGCTCCGTGGCTACACCTTC
CSVDVDRGLRGYTF
>many|NA|TRBV9|TRBJ2-3
TGTGCCAGCAGCCCCCCGGGAGCGGATCACACAGATACGCAGTATTTT
CASSPPGADHTDTQYF
>many|NA|TRBV15|TRBJ2-1
TGTGCCACCACAACTAGCATGTCGTACAATGAGCAGTTCTTC
CATTTSMSYNEQFF
>many|NA|TRBV28|TRBJ2-6
TGTGCCAGCAGTTTAGGGGGGACTGGGGCCAACGTCCTGACTTTC
CASSLGGTGANVLTF
>few|TRBD1|TRBV6-2/TRBV6-3|TRBJ1-1
TGTGCCAGCAGTTACTCCGGGACAGACATGTTTTCGGACACTGAAGCTTTCTTT
CASSYSGTDMFSDTEAFF
>many|TRBD1|TRBV7-2|TRBJ1-2
TGTGCCAGCGCCGGGACAGAAGAGTATGGCTACACCTTC
CASAGTEEYGYTF
>NA|TRBD1|TRBV19|TRBJ1-1
TGTGCCAGTAGACAGGGGGTAGCTGAAGCTTTATTT
CASRQGVAEALF
>many|NA|TRBV7-6|TRBJ1-2
TGTGCCAGCAGCTTAGCTGGTCGGGATAATGGCTACACCTTC
CASSLAGRDNGYTF
>NA|NA|TRBV30|TRBJ1-5
TGTGCCTGGAGTAGGGGGGCCAGGGGCACTTTGGGCAATCAGCCCCAGCATTTT
CAWSRGARGTLGNQPQHF
>many|NA|TRBV12-3/TRBV12-4|TRBJ2-3
TGTGCCAGCAGTCAGCAGTGGGCCCCAGATACGCAGTATTTT
CASSQQWAPDTQYF
>many|TRBD2|TRBV5-1|TRBJ2-1
TGCGCCAGCAGCCTCACTAGCGGTAAGGGGAATGAGCAGTTCTTC
CASSLTSGKGNEQFF
>NA|NA|TRBV9|TRBJ2-1
TGTGCCAGCAGCCCTAGCGCGGATTACAATGAGCAGTTCTTC
CASSPSADYNEQFF
>many|NA|TRBV7-9|TRBJ1-1
TGTGCCAGCAGCTTTACGAACACTGAAGCTTTCTTT
CASSFTNTEAFF
>many|NA|TRBV7-8|TRBJ2-7
TGTGCCAGCAGCTTAATTATAGGGGGGGGGGCGTCTCTCGTATTC
CASSLIIGGGASLVF
>many|NA|TRBV28|TRBJ2-7
TGTGCCAGCAGTGCGGGACCGACCTACGAGCAGTACTTC
CASSAGPTYEQYF
>many|NA|TRBV6-1|TRBJ2-7
TGTGCCACACGGGACAATTTCTACGAGCAGTACTTC
CATRDNFYEQYF
>few|NA|TRBV29-1|TRBJ1-1
TGCAGCGGCAGGCTGAACACTGAAGCTTTCTTT
CSGRLNTEAFF
>NA|TRBD2|TRBV14|TRBJ2-2
TGTGCCAGCAGCCAAGATGGCGTCTCGGCGGGAGGCACCGGGGAGCTGTTTTTT
CASSQDGVSAGGTGELFF
>many|TRBD2|TRBV3-1|TRBJ2-5
TGTGCCAGCAGCCAAGCCCTAGCGGGAGGCGAGACCCAGTACTTC
CASSQALAGGETQYF
>many|TRBD2|TRBV7-8|TRBJ2-3
TGTGCCAGCAGCCTCCCGGGGGCGGGAGGGACGGCAGATACGCAGTATTTT
CASSLPGAGGTADTQYF
>many|NA|TRBV3-1|TRBJ2-1
TGTGCCAGCAGCCTTGCCGTCTACAATGAGCAGTTCTTC
CASSLAVYNEQFF
>many|NA|TRBV12-3/TRBV12-4|TRBJ1-3
TGTGCCAGCAGTTTTCGAGGGATCGGAAACACCATATATTTT
CASSFRGIGNTIYF
>many|NA|TRBV6-5|TRBJ2-3
TGTGCCAGCAGTTACAACGGGAGAACAGATACGCAGTATTTT
CASSYNGRTDTQYF
>many|NA|TRBV20-1|TRBJ1-6
TGCAGTGCTAGAGACAGGTCTTCACCCCTCCACTTT
CSARDRSSPLHF
>many|NA|TRBV2|TRBJ1-5
TGTGCCAGCAGTACCGGGTCTAGCAATCAGCCCCAGCATTTT
CASSTGSSNQPQHF
>many|TRBD2|TRBV29-1|TRBJ2-3
TGCAGCGCCGGGACTAGCGGGAGTTTCGATACGCAGTATTTT
CSAGTSGSFDTQYF
>few|TRBD2|TRBV20-1|TRBJ2-1
TGCAGTGCCTTTCCCTTTCGACTAGCGGGGCGTAATGAGCAGTTCTTC
CSAFPFRLAGRNEQFF
>many|TRBD1|TRBV29-1|TRBJ2-7
TGCAGCGTTGCTACAGGGACAGGGGGAGTCGAGCAGTACTTC
CSVATGTGGVEQYF
>NA|NA|TRBV5-1|TRBJ2-7
TGCGCCAGCAGGTCCGACTGGAGAGCCTACGAGCAGTACTTC
CASRSDWRAYEQYF
>many|NA|TRBV6-6|TRBJ2-5
TGTGCCAGCAGTTACGACTCTCAAGAGACCCAGTACTTC
CASSYDSQETQYF
>many|TRBD1|TRBV5-1|TRBJ2-1
TGCGCCAGCAGCCCGGGACAGGGGGCCTACAATGAGCAGTTCTTC
CASSPGQGAYNEQFF
>few|TRBD2|TRBV20-1|TRBJ2-1
TGCAGCGCTATACGGACACTAGCGGGAACATACAATGAGCAGTTCTTC
CSAIRTLAGTYNEQFF
>many|TRBD2|TRBV20-1|TRBJ2-3
TGCAGTGCCCATACTAGCGGGATATCCGGCACAGATACGCAGTATTTT
CSAHTSGISGTDTQYF
>many|NA|TRBV7-2|TRBJ1-5
TGTGCCAGCACCCTCCGGGCAGGGGACGATCAGCCCCAGCATTTT
CASTLRAGDDQPQHF
>NA|TRBD1|TRBV5-1|TRBJ1-5
TGCGCCAGCAGCCGCGGGACAGATAGCAATCAGCCCCAGCATTTT
CASSRGTDSNQPQHF
>many|NA|TRBV13|TRBJ1-6
TGTGCCAGCAGCTTAGTGGGGACGGCCCTCCACTTT
CASSLVGTALHF
>many|TRBD1|TRBV28|TRBJ2-5
TGTGCCAGCAGCCGGGGACAGATACAAGAGACCCAGTACTTC
CASSRGQIQETQYF
>many|NA|TRBV5-1|TRBJ2-7
TGCGCCAGCAGCTTGGATTGGGGTTACGAGCAGTACTTC
CASSLDWGYEQYF
>NA|NA|TRBV28|TRBJ2-5
TGTGCCAGCAGCCCCCGTCCGGCGAGGGCCCAGTACTTC
CASSPRPARAQYF
>NA|NA|TRBV11-2|TRBJ2-5
TGTGCCAGCAGCTTAGAGCTCCAAGAGACCCAGTACTTC
CASSLELQETQYF
>many|TRBD1|TRBV20-1|TRBJ2-7
TGCAGTGCTAGAGACCACAGGGGTTCCTACGAGCAGTACTTC
CSARDHRGSYEQYF
>many|NA|TRBV27|TRBJ2-4
TGTGCCAGCAGTTTTCATCCCGGGCGAAACATTCAGTACTTC
CASSFHPGRNIQYF
>many|TRBD1|TRBV5-1|TRBJ2-7
TGCGCCAGCAGCTTCGACAGGGACGAGCAGTACTTC
CASSFDRDEQYF
>many|NA|TRBV5-6|TRBJ2-7
TGTGCCAGCAGCTTTTTGTCTAAAGGGGGCTACGAGCAGTACTTC
CASSFLSKGGYEQYF
>many|NA|TRBV4-1|TRBJ2-5
TGCGCCAGCAGCCACATAGGGTCGGCAGAGACCCAGTACTTC
CASSHIGSAETQYF
>many|NA|TRBV20-1|TRBJ2-7
TGCAGTGCACAGCGGGACAGGTCAGGCGAGCAGTACTTC
CSAQRDRSGEQYF